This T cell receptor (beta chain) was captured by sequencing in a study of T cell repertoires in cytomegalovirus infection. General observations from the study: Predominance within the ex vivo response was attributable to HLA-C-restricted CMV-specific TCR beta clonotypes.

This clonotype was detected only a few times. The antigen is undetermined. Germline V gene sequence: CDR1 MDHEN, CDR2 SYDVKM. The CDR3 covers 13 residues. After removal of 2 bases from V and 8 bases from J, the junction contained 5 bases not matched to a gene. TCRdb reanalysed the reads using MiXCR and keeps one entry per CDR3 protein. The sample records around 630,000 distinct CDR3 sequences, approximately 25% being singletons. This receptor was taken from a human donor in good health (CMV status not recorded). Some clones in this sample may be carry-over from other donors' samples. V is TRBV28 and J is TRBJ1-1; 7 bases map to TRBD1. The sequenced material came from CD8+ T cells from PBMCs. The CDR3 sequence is CASSLTRDREAFF. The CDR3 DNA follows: TGTGCCAGCAGTTTAACCAGGGACAGAGAAGCTTTCTTT.